Included here is one T cell receptor (beta chain) sequence, with context. Its antigen is unidentified. Clones were sequenced by immunoSEQ multiplex PCR, and TCRdb holds only the in-frame ones, with some missing. The table lists about 1.1 million clones, 70% to 80% of them singletons. These data belong to a study of shared clonotypes between healthy human individuals. On the study more broadly: Per-donor plates numbered three CD4 naive, three CD4 memory, two CD8 naive and one CD8 memory.

A CD45RA+ naive subset and a CD45RA-negative memory subset were split from CD4+ cells. The CDR3 loop spans 15 amino acids. Germline CDR1 WNHNN, CDR2 SYGVQD (reference sequence). Trimming removed 8 bases at V and 0 bases at J, with 15 bases between. Study-wide results and caveats: A limitation of the genetic and exposure-history diversity represented arose from few donors.

This chain joins TRBV10-1 and TRBJ2-3; D possibly corresponds to TRBD1 (6 bases). Material: memory CD4+ T cells from PBMCs. Subset in this sample: CD45RA-negative fraction. This TCR was sampled from a man aged 18 to 30 in good health. Some clones in this sample may be carry-over from other donors' samples. CDR3 sequence reads: CASGRGTPSTDTQYF. The CDR3 DNA is TGCGCCAGCGGGAGAGGGACACCCAGCACAGATACGCAGTATTTT.